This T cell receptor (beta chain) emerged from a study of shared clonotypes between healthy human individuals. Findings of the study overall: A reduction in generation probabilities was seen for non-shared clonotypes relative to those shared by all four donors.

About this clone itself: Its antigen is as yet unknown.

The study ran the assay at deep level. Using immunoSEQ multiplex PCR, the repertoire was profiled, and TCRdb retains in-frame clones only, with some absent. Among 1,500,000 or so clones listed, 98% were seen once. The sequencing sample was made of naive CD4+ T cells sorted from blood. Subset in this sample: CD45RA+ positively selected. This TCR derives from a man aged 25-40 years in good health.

This CDR3 reads CASSLDSGVPREQYF. The CDR3 DNA is TGTGCCAGCAGCTTGGATTCGGGTGTACCGAGGGAGCAGTACTTC. This chain links TRBV5-5 with TRBJ2-7, with unresolved D. The CDR3 has 15 amino acids. CDR1 is SGHKS and CDR2 is YYEKEE in the germline V gene (reference sequence). The V gene lost 0 bases and the J gene lost 7 bases, with 17 bases spanning the gap.